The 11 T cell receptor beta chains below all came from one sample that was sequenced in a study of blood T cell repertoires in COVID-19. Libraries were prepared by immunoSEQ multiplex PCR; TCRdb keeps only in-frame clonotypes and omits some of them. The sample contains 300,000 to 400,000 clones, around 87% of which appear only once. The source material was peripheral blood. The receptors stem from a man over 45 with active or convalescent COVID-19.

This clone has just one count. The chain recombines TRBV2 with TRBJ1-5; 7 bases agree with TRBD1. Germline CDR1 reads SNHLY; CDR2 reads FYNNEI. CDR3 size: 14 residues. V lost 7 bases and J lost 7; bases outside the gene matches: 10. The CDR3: CASTPTGQYQPQHF. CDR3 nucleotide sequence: TGTGCCAGCACTCCGACAGGGCAGTACCAGCCCCAGCATTTT. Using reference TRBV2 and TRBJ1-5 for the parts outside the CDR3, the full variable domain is EPEVTQTPSHQVTQMGQEVILRCVPISNHLYFYWYRQILGQKVEFLVSFYNNEISEKSEIFDDQFSVERPDGSNFTLKIRSTKLEDSAMYFCASTPTGQYQPQHFGDGTRLSIL.

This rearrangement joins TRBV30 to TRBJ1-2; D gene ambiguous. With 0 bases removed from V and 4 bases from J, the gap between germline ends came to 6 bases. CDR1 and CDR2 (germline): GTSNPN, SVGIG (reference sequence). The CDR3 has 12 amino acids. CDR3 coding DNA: TGTGCCTGGAGTGTCCCCGGCTATGGCTACACCTTC. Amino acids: CAWSVPGYGYTF.

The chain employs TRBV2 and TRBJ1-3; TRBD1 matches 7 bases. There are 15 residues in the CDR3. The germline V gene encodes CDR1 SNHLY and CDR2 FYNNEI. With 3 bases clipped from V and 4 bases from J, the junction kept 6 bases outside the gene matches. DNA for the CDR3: TGTGCCAGCAGTGAGGCGACAGGGTTGGGAAACACCATATATTTT. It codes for CASSEATGLGNTIYF. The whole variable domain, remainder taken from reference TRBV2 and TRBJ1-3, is EPEVTQTPSHQVTQMGQEVILRCVPISNHLYFYWYRQILGQKVEFLVSFYNNEISEKSEIFDDQFSVERPDGSNFTLKIRSTKLEDSAMYFCASSEATGLGNTIYFGEGSWLTVV.

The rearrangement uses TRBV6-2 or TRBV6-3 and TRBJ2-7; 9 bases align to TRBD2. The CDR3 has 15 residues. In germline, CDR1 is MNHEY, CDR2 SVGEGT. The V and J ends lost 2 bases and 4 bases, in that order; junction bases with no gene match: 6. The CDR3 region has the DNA TGTGCCAGCAGTTACCAAGGACTAGCGATTTACGAGCAGTACTTC. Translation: CASSYQGLAIYEQYF.

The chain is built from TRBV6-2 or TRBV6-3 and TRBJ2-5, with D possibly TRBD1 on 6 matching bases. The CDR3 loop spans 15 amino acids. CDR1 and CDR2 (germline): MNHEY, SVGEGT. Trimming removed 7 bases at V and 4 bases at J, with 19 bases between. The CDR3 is CASIPGRTVGETQYF. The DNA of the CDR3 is TGTGCCAGCATCCCCGGTCGGACAGTCGGAGAGACCCAGTACTTC.

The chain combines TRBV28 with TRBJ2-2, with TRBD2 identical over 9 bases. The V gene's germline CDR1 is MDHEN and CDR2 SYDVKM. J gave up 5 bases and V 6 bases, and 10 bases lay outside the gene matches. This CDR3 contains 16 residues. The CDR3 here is CASSTGTSTGTGELFF. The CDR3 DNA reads TGTGCCAGCAGCACCGGGACTAGCACGGGGACCGGGGAGCTGTTTTTT.

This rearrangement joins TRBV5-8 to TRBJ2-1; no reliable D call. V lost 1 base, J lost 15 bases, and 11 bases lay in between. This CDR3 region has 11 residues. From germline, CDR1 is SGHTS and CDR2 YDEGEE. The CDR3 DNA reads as TGTGCCAGCAGCTTGCCAGATATCGCGTTCTTC. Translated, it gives CASSLPDIAFF.

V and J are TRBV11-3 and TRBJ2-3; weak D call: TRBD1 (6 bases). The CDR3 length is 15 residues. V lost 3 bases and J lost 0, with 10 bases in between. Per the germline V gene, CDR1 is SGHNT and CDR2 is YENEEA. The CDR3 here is CASSFGTTSTDTQYF. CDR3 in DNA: TGTGCCAGCAGCTTCGGGACAACTAGCACAGATACGCAGTATTTT.

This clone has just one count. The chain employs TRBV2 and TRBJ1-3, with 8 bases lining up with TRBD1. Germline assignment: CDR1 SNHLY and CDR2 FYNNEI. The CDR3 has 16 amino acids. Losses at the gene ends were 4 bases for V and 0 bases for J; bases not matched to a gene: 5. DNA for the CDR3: TGTGCCAGCAGTGGTCAGGGGGCGTCCTCTGGAAACACCATATATTTT. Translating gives CASSGQGASSGNTIYF.

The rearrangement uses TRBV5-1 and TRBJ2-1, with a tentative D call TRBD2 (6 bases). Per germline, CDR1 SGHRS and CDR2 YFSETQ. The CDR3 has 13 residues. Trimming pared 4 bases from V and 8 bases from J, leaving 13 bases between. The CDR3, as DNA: TGCGCCAGCAGCCTAGCGCTGTCGGATGAGCAGTTCTTC. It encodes CASSLALSDEQFF.

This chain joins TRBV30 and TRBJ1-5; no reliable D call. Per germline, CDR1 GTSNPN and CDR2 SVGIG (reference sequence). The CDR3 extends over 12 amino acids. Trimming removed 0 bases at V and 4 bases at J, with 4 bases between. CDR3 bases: TGTGCCTGGAGTGTTATGAATCAGCCCCAGCATTTT. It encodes CAWSVMNQPQHF.